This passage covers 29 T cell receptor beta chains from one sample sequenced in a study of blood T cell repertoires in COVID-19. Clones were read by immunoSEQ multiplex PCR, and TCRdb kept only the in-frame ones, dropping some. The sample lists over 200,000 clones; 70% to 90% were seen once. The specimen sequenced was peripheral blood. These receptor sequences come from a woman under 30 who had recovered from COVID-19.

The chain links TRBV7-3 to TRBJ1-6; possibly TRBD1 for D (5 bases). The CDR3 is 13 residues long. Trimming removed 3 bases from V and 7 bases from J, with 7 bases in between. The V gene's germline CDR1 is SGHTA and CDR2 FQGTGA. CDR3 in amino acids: CASSFSGNSPLHF. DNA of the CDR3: TGTGCCAGCAGCTTTTCAGGGAATTCACCCCTCCACTTT.

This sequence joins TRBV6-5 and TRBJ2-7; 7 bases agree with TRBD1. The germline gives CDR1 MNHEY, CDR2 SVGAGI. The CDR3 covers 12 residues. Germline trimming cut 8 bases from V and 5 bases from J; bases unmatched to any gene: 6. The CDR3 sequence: CASSTGPNEQYF. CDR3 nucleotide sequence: TGTGCCAGCTCGACAGGGCCTAACGAGCAGTACTTC.

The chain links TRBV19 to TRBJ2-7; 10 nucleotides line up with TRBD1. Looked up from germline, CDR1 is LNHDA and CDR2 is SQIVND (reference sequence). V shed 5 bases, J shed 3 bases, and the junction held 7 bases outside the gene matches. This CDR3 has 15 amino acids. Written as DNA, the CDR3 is TGTGCCAGTAGTGACCGGGACAGGGGACGCTACGAGCAGTACTTC. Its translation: CASSDRDRGRYEQYF.

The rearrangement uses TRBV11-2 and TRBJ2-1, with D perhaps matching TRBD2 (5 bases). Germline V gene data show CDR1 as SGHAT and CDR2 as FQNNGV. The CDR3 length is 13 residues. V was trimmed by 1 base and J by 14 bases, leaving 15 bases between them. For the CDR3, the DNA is TGTGCCAGCAGCTTAGGAGGGTCCGGTTCCGAGTTCTTC. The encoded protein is CASSLGGSGSEFF.

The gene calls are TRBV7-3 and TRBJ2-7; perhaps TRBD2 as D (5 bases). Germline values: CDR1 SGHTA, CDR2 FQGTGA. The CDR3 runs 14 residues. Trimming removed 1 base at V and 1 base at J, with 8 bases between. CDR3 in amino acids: CASSLNTGSYEQYF. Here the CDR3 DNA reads TGTGCCAGCAGCTTAAATACGGGGTCCTACGAGCAGTACTTC.

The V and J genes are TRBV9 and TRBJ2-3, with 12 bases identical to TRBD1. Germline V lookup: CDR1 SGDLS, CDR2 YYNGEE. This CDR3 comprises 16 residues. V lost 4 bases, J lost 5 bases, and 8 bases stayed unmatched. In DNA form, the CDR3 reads TGTGCCAGCAGCCCACCGGGACAGGGGGCTAGAGATACGCAGTATTTT. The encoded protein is CASSPPGQGARDTQYF.

CDR3 protein: CASSQEILAGGPNEQFF. The CDR3, as DNA: TGTGCCAGCAGCCAAGAGATCTTAGCGGGAGGCCCTAATGAGCAGTTCTTC. The rearrangement joins TRBV4-2 to TRBJ2-1; 10 bases agree with TRBD2. CDR3 length equals 17 residues. The germline gives CDR1 LGHNA, CDR2 YNFKEQ. V trimming: 0 bases; J trimming: 7 bases; junction bases outside the gene matches: 9.

CDR3 bases: TGTGCCAGCAGCTCTTACAAGAACACCGGGGAGCTGTTTTTT. Its translation is CASSSYKNTGELFF. V and J are TRBV7-3 and TRBJ2-2; D call uncertain. The germline CDR1 and CDR2 sequences are SGHTA and FQGTGA. The CDR3 is 14 amino acids. Trimming stripped 4 bases from V and 1 base from J, with 7 bases between.

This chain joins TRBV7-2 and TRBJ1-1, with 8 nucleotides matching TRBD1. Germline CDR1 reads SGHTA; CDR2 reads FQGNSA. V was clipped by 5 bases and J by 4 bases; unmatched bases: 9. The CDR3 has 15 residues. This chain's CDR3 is CASSLFGQGGTEAFF. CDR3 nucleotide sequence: TGTGCCAGCAGCCTATTTGGACAGGGAGGCACTGAAGCTTTCTTT.

This CDR3 reads CSVDGWGLNTDTQYF. The DNA for the CDR3 is TGCAGCGTTGACGGGTGGGGACTGAACACAGATACGCAGTATTTT. V gene TRBV29-1 combines with J gene TRBJ2-3, with D perhaps matching TRBD2 (6 bases). Looked up from germline, CDR1 is SQVTM and CDR2 is ANQGSEA. CDR3 length: 15 residues. V dropped 3 bases and J dropped 2 bases, with 15 bases sitting between them.

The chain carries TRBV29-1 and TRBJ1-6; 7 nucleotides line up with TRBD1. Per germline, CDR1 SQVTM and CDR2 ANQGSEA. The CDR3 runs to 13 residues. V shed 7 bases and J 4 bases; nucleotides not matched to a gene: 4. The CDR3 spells CSAGQDYNSPLHF. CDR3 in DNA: TGCAGCGCAGGACAGGATTATAATTCACCCCTCCACTTT.

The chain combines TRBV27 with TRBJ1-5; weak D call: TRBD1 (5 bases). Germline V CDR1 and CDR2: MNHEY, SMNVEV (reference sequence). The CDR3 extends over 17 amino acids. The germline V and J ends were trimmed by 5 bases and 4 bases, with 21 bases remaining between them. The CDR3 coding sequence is TGTGCCAGCAGTCCCTTAGGGGTTACATGGGATAATCAGCCCCAGCATTTT. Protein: CASSPLGVTWDNQPQHF.

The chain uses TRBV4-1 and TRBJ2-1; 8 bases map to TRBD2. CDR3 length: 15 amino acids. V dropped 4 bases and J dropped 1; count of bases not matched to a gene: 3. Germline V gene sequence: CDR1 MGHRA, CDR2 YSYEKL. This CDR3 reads CASSRLALSYNEQFF. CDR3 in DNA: TGCGCCAGCAGCCGACTAGCGCTTTCCTACAATGAGCAGTTCTTC.

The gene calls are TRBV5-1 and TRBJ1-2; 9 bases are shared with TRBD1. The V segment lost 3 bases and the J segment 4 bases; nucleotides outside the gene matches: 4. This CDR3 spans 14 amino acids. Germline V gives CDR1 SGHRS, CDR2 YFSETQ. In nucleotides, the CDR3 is TGCGCCAGCAGCTCGGGACAGGGAATCTATGGCTACACCTTC. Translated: CASSSGQGIYGYTF.

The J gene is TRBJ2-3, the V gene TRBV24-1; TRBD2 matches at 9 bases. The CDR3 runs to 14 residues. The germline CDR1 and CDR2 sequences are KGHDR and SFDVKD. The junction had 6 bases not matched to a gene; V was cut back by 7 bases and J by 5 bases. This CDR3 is CATRAREGQDTQYF. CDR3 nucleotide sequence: TGTGCCACCAGGGCGCGGGAGGGCCAAGATACGCAGTATTTT.

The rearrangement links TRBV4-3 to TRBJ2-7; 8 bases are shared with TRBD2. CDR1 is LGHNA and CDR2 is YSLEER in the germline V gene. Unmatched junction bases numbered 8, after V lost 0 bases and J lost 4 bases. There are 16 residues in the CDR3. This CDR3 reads CASSQDWAGGGYEQYF. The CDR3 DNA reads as TGCGCCAGCAGCCAAGATTGGGCGGGAGGTGGATACGAGCAGTACTTC.

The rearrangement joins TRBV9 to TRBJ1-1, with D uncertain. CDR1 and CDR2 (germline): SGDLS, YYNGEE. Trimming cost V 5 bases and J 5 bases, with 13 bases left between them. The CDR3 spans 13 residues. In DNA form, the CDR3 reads TGTGCCAGCAGGCCCCTAGGAGGGACTGAAGCTTTCTTT. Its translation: CASRPLGGTEAFF.

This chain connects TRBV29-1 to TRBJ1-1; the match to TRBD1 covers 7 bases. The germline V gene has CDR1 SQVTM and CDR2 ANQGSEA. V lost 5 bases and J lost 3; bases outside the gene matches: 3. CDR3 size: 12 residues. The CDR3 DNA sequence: TGCAGCGTTAGGGGGCTTTACACTGAAGCTTTCTTT. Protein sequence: CSVRGLYTEAFF.

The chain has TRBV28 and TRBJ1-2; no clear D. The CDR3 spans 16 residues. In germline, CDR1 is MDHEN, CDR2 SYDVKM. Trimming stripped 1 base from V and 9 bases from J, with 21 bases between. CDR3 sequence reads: CASSLLGAAVESSYTF. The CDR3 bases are TGTGCCAGCAGTTTATTAGGAGCGGCTGTGGAGTCGAGCTACACCTTC.

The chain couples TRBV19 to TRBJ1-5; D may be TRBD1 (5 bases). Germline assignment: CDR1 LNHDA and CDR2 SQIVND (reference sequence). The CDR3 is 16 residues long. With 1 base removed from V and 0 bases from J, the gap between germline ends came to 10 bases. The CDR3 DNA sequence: TGTGCCAGTAGTATAGTCGGCGGGGGTAGCAATCAGCCCCAGCATTTT. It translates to CASSIVGGGSNQPQHF. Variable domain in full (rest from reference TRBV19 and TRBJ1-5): DGGITQSPKYLFRKEGQNVTLSCEQNLNHDAMYWYRQDPGQGLRLIYYSQIVNDFQKGDIAEGYSVSREKKESFPLTVTSAQKNPTAFYLCASSIVGGGSNQPQHFGDGTRLSIL.

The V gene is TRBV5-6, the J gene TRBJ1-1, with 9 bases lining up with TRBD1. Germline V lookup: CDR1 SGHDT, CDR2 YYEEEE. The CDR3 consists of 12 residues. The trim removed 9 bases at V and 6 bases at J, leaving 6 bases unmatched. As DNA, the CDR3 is TGTGCCACGGGACAGGGTTCGTCTGAAGCTTTCTTT. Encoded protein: CATGQGSSEAFF.

In DNA, the CDR3 is TGCGCCAGCAGCTGGACGGGACTAGCGAGGTCAGAGACCCAGTACTTC. It codes for CASSWTGLARSETQYF. The genes are TRBV5-1 and TRBJ2-5; 10 nucleotides align to TRBD2. The CDR3 is 16 residues long. V shed 3 bases and J 4 bases; nucleotides not matched to a gene: 9. The germline gives CDR1 SGHRS, CDR2 YFSETQ.

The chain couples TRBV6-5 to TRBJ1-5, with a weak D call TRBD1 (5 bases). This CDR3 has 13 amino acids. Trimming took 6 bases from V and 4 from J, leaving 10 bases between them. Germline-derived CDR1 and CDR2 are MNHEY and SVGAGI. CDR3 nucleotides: TGTGCCAGCAGCGACGGGGGGAATCAGCCCCAGCATTTT. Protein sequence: CASSDGGNQPQHF.

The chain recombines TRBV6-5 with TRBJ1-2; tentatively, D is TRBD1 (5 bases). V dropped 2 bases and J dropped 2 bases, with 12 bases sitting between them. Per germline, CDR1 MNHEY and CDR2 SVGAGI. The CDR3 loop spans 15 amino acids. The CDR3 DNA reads TGTGCCAGCAGTTACGTGAAGGGGATAAACTATGGCTACACCTTC. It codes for CASSYVKGINYGYTF.

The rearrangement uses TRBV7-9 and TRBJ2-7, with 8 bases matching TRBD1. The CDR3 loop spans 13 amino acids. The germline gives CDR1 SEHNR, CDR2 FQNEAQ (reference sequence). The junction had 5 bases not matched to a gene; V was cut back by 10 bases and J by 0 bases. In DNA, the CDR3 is TGTGCCATCCGGACAGGGCCCTCCTACGAGCAGTACTTC. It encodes CAIRTGPSYEQYF.

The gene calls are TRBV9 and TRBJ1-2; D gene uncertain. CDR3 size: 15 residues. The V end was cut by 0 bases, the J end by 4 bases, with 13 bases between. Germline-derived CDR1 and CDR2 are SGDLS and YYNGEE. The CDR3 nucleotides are TGTGCCAGCAGCGTAGAGCCGGGATTGGGCTATGGCTACACCTTC. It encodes CASSVEPGLGYGYTF.

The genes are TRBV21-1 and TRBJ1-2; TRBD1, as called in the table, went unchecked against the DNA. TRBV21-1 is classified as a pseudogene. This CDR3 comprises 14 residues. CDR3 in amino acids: CASSTRGSNYGYTF. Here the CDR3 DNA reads TGTGCCAGCAGCACTAGGGGGTCTAACTATGGCTACACCTTC.

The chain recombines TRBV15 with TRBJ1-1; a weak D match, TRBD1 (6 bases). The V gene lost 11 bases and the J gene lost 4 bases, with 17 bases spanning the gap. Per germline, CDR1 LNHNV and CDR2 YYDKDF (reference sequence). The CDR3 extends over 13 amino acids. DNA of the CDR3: TGTGCCTCCGCCGCAGGGGAGATCACTGAAGCTTTCTTT. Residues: CASAAGEITEAFF. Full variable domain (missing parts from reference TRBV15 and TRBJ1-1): DAMVIQNPRYQVTQFGKPVTLSCSQTLNHNVMYWYQQKSSQAPKLLFHYYDKDFNNEADTPDNFQSRRPNTSFCFLDIRSPGLGDTAMYLCASAAGEITEAFFGQGTRLTVV.

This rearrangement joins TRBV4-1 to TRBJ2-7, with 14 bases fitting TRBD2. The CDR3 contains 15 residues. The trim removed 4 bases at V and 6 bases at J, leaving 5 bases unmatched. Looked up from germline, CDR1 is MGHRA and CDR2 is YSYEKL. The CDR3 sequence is CASSPSGLAGAEQYF. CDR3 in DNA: TGCGCCAGCAGCCCCTCGGGACTAGCGGGAGCCGAGCAGTACTTC.